Below are 18 T cell receptor beta chains sequenced from a single sample in a study of OX40 agonist ivuxolimab in advanced cancers. Library preparation used the immunoSEQ multiplex PCR assay. TCRdb stores this immuneACCESS table with in-frame sequences only. Part of the clones is absent; in the studies checked, under half of the shortfall reflects unresolved V genes, and no reason is known for the rest. Across this sample there are 45,000 to 60,000 clones, with 85% to 90% seen only once. Roughly 5% of the sample rests with the top ten. The sequencing used CD4+ or CD8+ T cells sorted from blood, collected in a trial of the OX40 agonist ivuxolimab. The source is an adult with an advanced solid tumor such as melanoma, head and neck, liver or kidney cancer.

J is TRBJ2-2 and V is TRBV11-3, with 7 bases that match TRBD2. The V gene's germline CDR1 is SGHNT and CDR2 YENEEA. This CDR3 comprises 16 residues. After removal of 4 bases from V and 3 bases from J, the junction contained 8 bases not matched to a gene. CDR3 sequence (DNA): TGTGCCAGCAGCTCGTCTTGGGAGGGCGACACCGGGGAGCTGTTTTTT. Translating gives CASSSSWEGDTGELFF. The full variable domain, rest sourced from reference TRBV11-3 and TRBJ2-2, is EAGVVQSPRYKIIEKKQPVAFWCNPISGHNTLYWYLQNLGQGPELLIRYENEEAVDDSQLPKDRFSAERLKGVDSTLKIQPAELGDSAVYLCASSSSWEGDTGELFFGEGSRLTVL.

The V call is TRBV10-1, the J call TRBJ2-2, with 7 bases aligning to TRBD1. From germline, CDR1 is WNHNN and CDR2 SYGVQD (reference sequence). V gave up 8 bases and J gave up 2 bases; unmatched junction bases: 8. This CDR3 spans 15 amino acids. This CDR3 is CASVSDRINTGELFF. The CDR3 DNA sequence: TGCGCCAGCGTCTCGGACAGGATAAACACCGGGGAGCTGTTTTTT.

CDR3 bases: TGTGCCAGCAGCGTAACTAGCGGGAGCCCAGATACGCAGTATTTT. Translated: CASSVTSGSPDTQYF. The rearrangement links TRBV9 to TRBJ2-3; the match to TRBD2 covers 11 bases. The CDR3 covers 15 residues. V gave up 1 base and J gave up 4 bases; unmatched junction bases: 2. Germline V gives CDR1 SGDLS, CDR2 YYNGEE.

V is TRBV5-1 and J is TRBJ1-2; TRBD1 agrees at 9 bases. CDR3 length: 13 residues. Germline CDR1 and CDR2: SGHRS and YFSETQ. Trimming took 5 bases from V and 4 from J; bases not matched to a gene: 3. The CDR3 nucleotides are TGCGCCAGCAGTTCGGACAGGGGCTATGGCTACACCTTC. Translating gives CASSSDRGYGYTF.

V is TRBV4-3 and J is TRBJ2-1, with TRBD2 matching 7 bases. CDR1 LGHNA and CDR2 YSLEER come from the germline V gene. The CDR3 spans 16 residues. With 4 bases clipped from V and 4 bases from J, the junction kept 10 bases outside the gene matches. DNA of the CDR3: TGCGCCAGCAGCCCCACAAACCAGCGGGGTTACAATGAGCAGTTCTTC. Residues: CASSPTNQRGYNEQFF.

The J gene is TRBJ2-1, the V gene TRBV5-1; 7 bases align to TRBD2. CDR1 SGHRS and CDR2 YFSETQ come from the germline V gene. The CDR3 has 15 residues. V lost 0 bases to trimming and J lost 5 bases; unmatched junction nucleotides: 5. CDR3 DNA: TGCGCCAGCAGCTTGGGGACTAGTGGGAACAATGAGCAGTTCTTC. As protein: CASSLGTSGNNEQFF.

The V gene is TRBV2, the J gene TRBJ2-2; TRBD1 aligns across 10 bases. Germline lookup yields CDR1 SNHLY and CDR2 FYNNEI. The CDR3 is 16 amino acids. Unmatched junction bases numbered 11, after V lost 6 bases and J lost 7 bases. The CDR3 protein is CASSQDRGVASGELFF. CDR3 DNA sequence: TGTGCCAGCAGCCAGGACAGGGGGGTCGCGAGCGGGGAGCTGTTTTTT.

The chain has TRBV6-6 and TRBJ1-1, with 7 bases aligning to TRBD1. The CDR3 is 14 residues long. Germline V gene lookup returns CDR1 MNHNY and CDR2 SVGAGI (reference sequence). V lost 7 bases to trimming and J lost 2 bases; unmatched junction nucleotides: 7. The CDR3 DNA follows: TGTGCCAGCAAAGCCCGGGACAGAAACACTGAAGCTTTCTTT. Translating gives CASKARDRNTEAFF.

The chain combines TRBV9 with TRBJ1-4; unclear D gene. This CDR3 comprises 16 residues. V lost 4 bases and J 3 bases, leaving 16 bases between the germline ends. CDR1 and CDR2 (germline): SGDLS, YYNGEE. In DNA form, the CDR3 reads TGTGCCAGCAGCTCCGGTCGGTCCGTATCTAATGAAAAACTGTTTTTT. Amino acids: CASSSGRSVSNEKLFF.

The rearrangement uses TRBV28 and TRBJ2-1; D gene unclear. The CDR3 is made up of 17 amino acids. Germline V gives CDR1 MDHEN, CDR2 SYDVKM. V lost 5 bases and J lost 0, with 17 bases in between. The CDR3 DNA reads TGTGCCAGCAGTAACCCCGACTTGACGAGCTCCTACAATGAGCAGTTCTTC. Its protein product is CASSNPDLTSSYNEQFF.

This clone has a single count. The chain recombines TRBV5-8 with TRBJ2-1, with 7 positions matching TRBD1. Per the germline V gene, CDR1 is SGHTS and CDR2 is YDEGEE. V shed 4 bases and J 5 bases; nucleotides not matched to a gene: 3. The CDR3 contains 13 residues. In DNA, the CDR3 is TGTGCCAGCAGCCGGGACAGAAACAATGAGCAGTTCTTC. It translates to CASSRDRNNEQFF.

The rearrangement links TRBV2 to TRBJ2-6; TRBD2 agrees at 7 bases. The V gene's germline CDR1 is SNHLY and CDR2 FYNNEI. V shed 6 bases, J shed 0 bases, and the junction held 5 bases outside the gene matches. The CDR3 runs 16 residues. The CDR3, as DNA: TGTGCCAGCAGCCCGGGACTACTCTCTGGGGCCAACGTCCTGACTTTC. Translating gives CASSPGLLSGANVLTF.

The V and J genes are TRBV29-1 and TRBJ2-5; 8 bases are a match to TRBD1. CDR1 SQVTM and CDR2 ANQGSEA come from the germline V gene. The CDR3 runs to 14 residues. Germline trimming cut 7 bases from V and 4 bases from J; bases unmatched to any gene: 11. CDR3: CSGRDRIRGETQYF. CDR3 nucleotide sequence: TGCAGCGGCCGGGACAGGATTCGAGGAGAGACCCAGTACTTC.

This clone occurred once. This chain's CDR3 is CASSLEGSYNEQFF. In nucleotides, the CDR3 is TGTGCCAGCAGCTTGGAGGGGTCCTACAATGAGCAGTTCTTC. The chain couples TRBV5-4 to TRBJ2-1; perhaps TRBD1 as D (5 bases). V lost 0 bases, J lost 1 base, and 5 bases lay in between. The CDR3 is made up of 14 amino acids. Germline CDR1 and CDR2: SGHNT and YYREEE (reference sequence).

This clone has just one count. The chain recombines TRBV18 with TRBJ1-4; TRBD1 aligns across 7 bases. CDR1 is KGHSH, CDR2 LQKENI, per germline. The CDR3 is made up of 16 amino acids. The V gene end was trimmed by 3 bases and the J gene end by 2 bases; junction bases not matched to a gene: 6. CDR3 residues: CASSPRQGGTNEKLFF. CDR3 bases: TGTGCCAGCTCACCCAGACAGGGCGGGACTAATGAAAAACTGTTTTTT.

This chain joins TRBV7-3 and TRBJ2-2; D remains ambiguous. Germline V gives CDR1 SGHTA, CDR2 FQGTGA. This CDR3 region has 15 residues. With 2 bases removed from V and 4 bases from J, the gap between germline ends came to 11 bases. The CDR3 reads CASSLGQSGTGELFF. CDR3 DNA: TGTGCCAGCAGCTTAGGTCAGTCTGGCACCGGGGAGCTGTTTTTT.

The V and J genes are TRBV25-1 and TRBJ2-2, with 10 bases fitting TRBD2. Germline V gene lookup returns CDR1 MGHDK and CDR2 SYGVNS. CDR3 length: 14 amino acids. Here the CDR3 DNA reads TGTCCCACCGAGCGGGAGGGCCCCCCCGGGGAGCTGTTTTTT. As protein: CPTEREGPPGELFF.

This sequence joins TRBV27 and TRBJ2-7; maybe TRBD2 (5 bases). The CDR3 length is 16 residues. Trimming took 4 bases from V and 2 from J, leaving 18 bases between them. Germline V CDR1 and CDR2: MNHEY, SMNVEV (reference sequence). The CDR3 sequence is CASSSDPFKRTYEQYF. The CDR3 nucleotides read TGTGCCAGCAGTTCGGACCCTTTTAAGCGGACCTACGAGCAGTACTTC.